This T cell receptor (beta chain) stems from a study of blood T cell repertoires in COVID-19. The age range of participants was about 18 to 100 years, with residence in around 22 US areas. Participants were placed into cohorts based on the clinical history they reported. In Cohort 3, a recovered donor had either two negative PCRs, clearance, or symptom resolution. Germline V gene sequence: CDR1 SGDLS, CDR2 YYNGEE. The CDR3 runs to 15 residues. The V segment lost 0 bases and the J segment 1 base; nucleotides outside the gene matches: 4. In the original workflow: Estimation of nucleated cell counts was performed using reference gene primer amplification. Repertoires were generated with immunoSEQ multiplex PCR, while TCRdb's copy carries only in-frame clones and drops some. V and J calls and clone size are given by that table; D and trimming were obtained from the DNA. In the table there are 150,000 to 200,000 clones, 80% of which are singletons.

This clone was found a few times. The V and J genes are TRBV9 and TRBJ2-7; the match to TRBD2 covers 7 bases. The specimen sequenced was PBMCs or T cells enriched from blood (not recorded which). The receptor comes from a man aged 40-49 years who had recovered from COVID-19. CDR3 protein: CASSVAWEGSYEQYF. The CDR3 bases are TGTGCCAGCAGCGTAGCTTGGGAGGGGTCCTACGAGCAGTACTTC.